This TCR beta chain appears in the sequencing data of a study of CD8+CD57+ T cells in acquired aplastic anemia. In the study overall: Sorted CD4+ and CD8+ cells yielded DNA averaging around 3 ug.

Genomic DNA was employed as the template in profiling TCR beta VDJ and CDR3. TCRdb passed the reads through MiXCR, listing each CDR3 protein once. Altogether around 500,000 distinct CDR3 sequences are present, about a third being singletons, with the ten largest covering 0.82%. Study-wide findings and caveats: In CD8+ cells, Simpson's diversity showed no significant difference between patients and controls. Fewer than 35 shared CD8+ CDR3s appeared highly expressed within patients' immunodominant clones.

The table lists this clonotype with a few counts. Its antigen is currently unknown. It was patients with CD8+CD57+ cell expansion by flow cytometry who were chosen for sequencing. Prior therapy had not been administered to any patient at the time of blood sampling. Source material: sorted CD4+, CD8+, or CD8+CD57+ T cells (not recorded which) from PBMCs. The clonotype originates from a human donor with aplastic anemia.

The CDR3 is CASSHPGQGSNQPQHF. DNA of the CDR3: TGTGCCAGCAGCCACCCGGGACAGGGGAGCAATCAGCCCCAGCATTTT. V is TRBV6-2 or TRBV6-3 and J is TRBJ1-5; 10 bases fit TRBD1. V lost 6 bases, J lost 1 base, and 6 bases stayed unmatched. The germline gives CDR1 MNHEY, CDR2 SVGEGT. The CDR3 is made up of 16 amino acids.